This entry lists 14 T cell receptor beta chains sequenced from one sample in a study of early T cells in non-severe SARS-CoV-2 infection. From the 5' RACE reads, TCRdb called clonotypes with MiXCR, one entry per CDR3 protein. This table has some 82,000 distinct CDR3 sequences, over 5% appearing once. Sequenced material: whole blood. These receptors originate from an adult who was a healthcare worker with PCR-confirmed SARS-CoV-2 infection or an uninfected control (not recorded which).

This clonotype was picked up many times. The chain is built from TRBV24-1 and TRBJ2-3; 8 bases fit TRBD2. V lost 4 bases to trimming and J lost 1 base; unmatched junction nucleotides: 6. The CDR3 length is 16 residues. Germline V gene data show CDR1 as KGHDR and CDR2 as SFDVKD. CDR3 region: CATSDRGLEGTDTQYF. CDR3 nucleotides: TGTGCCACCAGTGACCGGGGACTAGAAGGCACAGATACGCAGTATTTT.

This clonotype was seen more than once but under ten times. This chain joins TRBV4-2 and TRBJ2-7, with TRBD2 matching over 11 bases. The CDR3 covers 17 residues. Germline CDR1 reads LGHNA; CDR2 reads YNFKEQ. The J segment lost 2 bases and the V segment lost 0 bases, leaving 6 bases of the junction unmatched. Here the CDR3 reads CASSQDARLAGTYEQYF. In nucleotides, the CDR3 is TGTGCCAGCAGCCAAGATGCGCGACTAGCGGGAACCTACGAGCAGTACTTC.

Ten or more counts support this clonotype. This chain links TRBV4-2 with TRBJ2-6; TRBD1 is a possible D gene (7 bases). V lost 8 bases to trimming and J lost 3 bases, with 17 bases between them. The CDR3 has 16 amino acids. Germline assignment: CDR1 LGHNA and CDR2 YNFKEQ. The CDR3 region is CASADRDFVGANVLTF. The CDR3 bases are TGTGCCAGCGCCGACAGGGACTTTGTTGGGGCCAACGTCCTGACTTTC.

Many counts were recorded for this clonotype. The chain employs TRBV25-1 and TRBJ1-5, with 7 bases fitting TRBD1. J was trimmed by 6 bases and V by 5 bases; bases with no gene match: 7. The CDR3 length is 14 residues. The V gene's germline CDR1 is MGHDK and CDR2 SYGVNS. The CDR3 DNA sequence: TGTGCCAGCAGTCCAACAGGGGATAGTCAGCCCCAGCATTTT. It is translated as CASSPTGDSQPQHF.

This clonotype came up many times. The V gene is TRBV10-2, the J gene TRBJ2-7, with TRBD2 identical over 10 bases. J was trimmed by 3 bases and V by 6 bases; bases with no gene match: 2. Germline assignment: CDR1 WSHSY and CDR2 SAAADI. The CDR3 runs 13 residues. CDR3: CASRGLAFYEQYF. The CDR3 DNA is TGCGCCAGCAGGGGACTAGCGTTCTACGAGCAGTACTTC.

This clonotype was counted many times. The chain combines TRBV7-2 with TRBJ2-2, with TRBD2 as a possible D gene (5 bases). Trimming removed 6 bases from V and 7 bases from J, with 12 bases in between. The CDR3 totals 13 residues. Germline V gives CDR1 SGHTA, CDR2 FQGNSA. The CDR3 nucleotides are TGTGCCAGCAGACTAGATCCGGGCGGGGAGCTGTTTTTT. It encodes CASRLDPGGELFF.

CDR3 sequence reads: CASSESGEGTGELFF. CDR3 bases: TGTGCCAGCAGTGAATCGGGAGAGGGCACCGGGGAGCTGTTTTTT. The chain is built from TRBV6-2 or TRBV6-3 and TRBJ2-2; tentative D call: TRBD2 (6 bases). Trimming shortened V by 5 bases and J by 4 bases, and 14 bases separated the two germline ends. The CDR3 covers 15 residues. In germline, CDR1 is MNHEY, CDR2 SVGEGT.

This clonotype was counted many times. V and J are TRBV6-5 and TRBJ1-1; no firm D call. V was pared by 5 bases and J by 6 bases, with 16 bases between. The CDR3 sequence is 14 residues long. CDR1 MNHEY and CDR2 SVGAGI come from the germline V gene. CDR3 DNA: TGTGCCAGCAGTACCGGGGTTTCGGACGCTGAAGCTTTCTTT. It codes for CASSTGVSDAEAFF.

The chain joins TRBV2 to TRBJ2-7, with D perhaps TRBD1 (5 bases). This CDR3 has 11 residues. The germline V gene encodes CDR1 SNHLY and CDR2 FYNNEI. The V gene lost 4 bases and the J gene lost 4 bases, with 5 bases spanning the gap. This chain's CDR3 is CASSAGYEQYF. DNA for the CDR3: TGTGCCAGCAGTGCAGGGTACGAGCAGTACTTC.

This clonotype has more than one count but fewer than ten. J is TRBJ2-7 and V is TRBV12-3 or TRBV12-4; D is unclear. There are 15 residues in the CDR3. V lost 6 bases to trimming and J lost 2 bases, with 17 bases between them. The CDR3 here is CASSFGVGWPYEQYF. In DNA form, the CDR3 reads TGTGCCAGCAGCTTTGGCGTAGGGTGGCCCTACGAGCAGTACTTC.

This clonotype was seen repeatedly, ten times or more. This chain links TRBV29-1 with TRBJ2-2; weak D call: TRBD1 (5 bases). Deletions cut 7 bases from V and 2 bases from J, with 11 bases between. The V gene's germline CDR1 is SQVTM and CDR2 ANQGSEA. The CDR3 has 13 amino acids. CDR3 nucleotide sequence: TGCAGCGGCAGAGACAGCAACACCGGGGAGCTGTTTTTT. It specifies CSGRDSNTGELFF.

V is TRBV7-9 and J is TRBJ2-7; D is unclear. The germline V gene has CDR1 SEHNR and CDR2 FQNEAQ (reference sequence). Trimming pared 4 bases from V and 4 bases from J, leaving 8 bases between. The CDR3 is made up of 12 amino acids. CDR3 in DNA: TGTGCCAGCAGCTCCGACCTTTACGAGCAGTACTTC. Protein: CASSSDLYEQYF.

The chain combines TRBV10-1 with TRBJ2-1; unclear D gene. V shed 2 bases and J shed 6 bases, with 8 bases lying between them. In germline, CDR1 is WNHNN, CDR2 SYGVQD (reference sequence). The CDR3 is 13 residues long. The CDR3 DNA is TGCGCCAGCAGTGAGAGGTTGGGCAATGAGCAGTTCTTC. Encoded protein: CASSERLGNEQFF.

This clonotype has just a few counts. The chain links TRBV6-5 to TRBJ1-1; 7 positions agree with TRBD1. Germline CDR1 reads MNHEY; CDR2 reads SVGAGI. V lost 0 bases, J lost 4 bases, and 5 bases stayed unmatched. This CDR3 spans 15 amino acids. CDR3 nucleotide sequence: TGTGCCAGCAGTTACTCCAACAGGGGAGGCACTGAAGCTTTCTTT. It codes for CASSYSNRGGTEAFF.